The rows below give T cell receptor beta chains drawn from one sample of a study of identical twins. TCRdb analysed the 5' RACE reads with MiXCR anew, one entry per CDR3 protein. The data contain around 650,000 distinct CDR3 sequences, around 7.5% of them singletons. These data also featured in a second study, about yellow fever vaccine responses in identical twins.

The sequenced sample consisted of PBMCs. These receptors were taken from a woman younger than 35 in good health. Both conserved end residues are part of each CDR3. Fields, in order: CDR3 DNA, CDR3 protein, clone size, V gene, J gene, D gene. The D gene is left open where the match is weak. Not all rows give a size; the values are once, few, many and, for expanded clones, a class.

TGTGCCAGCAGTAGCACAGGAACAACTAATGAAAAACTGTTTTTT	CASSSTGTTNEKLFF	many	TRBV12-3/TRBV12-4	TRBJ1-4	.
TGTGCCAGCAGCTTGTTTCGGATTCAGCCCCAGCATTTT	CASSLFRIQPQHF	few	TRBV5-8	TRBJ1-5	.
TGTGCCAGCAGTTCCCCTCGCAATGAGCAGTTCTTC	CASSSPRNEQFF	many	TRBV12-3/TRBV12-4	TRBJ2-1	.
TGTGCCAGCAGCTTGGCCCTAGCGGAATACAATGAGCAGTTCTTC	CASSLALAEYNEQFF	few	TRBV5-8	TRBJ2-1	TRBD2
TGTGCCAGCAGCACCCGGGACACCGGAAACGAGCTGTACTTC	CASSTRDTGNELYF	.	TRBV9	TRBJ2-7	.
TGTGCCAGCAGTTCCACAGGAGACGCAACTAGCGGGAGGTATTTCGATGAGCAGTTCTTC	CASSSTGDATSGRYFDEQFF	few	TRBV12-3/TRBV12-4	TRBJ2-1	TRBD2
TGCAGTGCGATGGGTGGTGGACGCGACAATGAGCAGTTCTTC	CSAMGGGRDNEQFF	many	TRBV20-1	TRBJ2-1	.
TGTGCCAGCAGCTTAAATGGGGGGACTGAAGCTTTCTTT	CASSLNGGTEAFF	many	TRBV7-9	TRBJ1-1	.
TGCAGCGTTGCCGGACAGAGCTACGAGCAGTACTTC	CSVAGQSYEQYF	few	TRBV29-1	TRBJ2-7	.
TGTGCCAGCAGCCAACGACAGGAAGCTTACAATGAGCAGTTCTTC	CASSQRQEAYNEQFF	few	TRBV3-1	TRBJ2-1	.
TGTGCCAGCAGCTTAACCCCTAGCGGGAGGGGTACGCAGTATTTT	CASSLTPSGRGTQYF	many	TRBV7-3	TRBJ2-3	TRBD2
TGTGCCAGCAGCCACTACGGGGGGGCAGTAGGGAATGAGCAGTTCTTC	CASSHYGGAVGNEQFF	.	TRBV3-1	TRBJ2-1	TRBD2